The sequence of this T cell receptor (beta chain) was determined in a study of cytomegalovirus exposure and HLA in healthy donors (dated by TCRdb to about 2017). Turning to the overall study: In an earlier analysis of 550 to 750 of the donors, 276 Gb of sequence data and approximately 100 million unique TCR beta sequences from 180 million or so T cells were reported. The aim of the study was to test whether cataloging public T cell receptors could identify signatures of past pathogen exposure. Both class I and class II loci were covered by HLA typing, at four-digit resolution. Alongside the repertoire data, information on donor age, sex, ethnicity and CMV serostatus was compiled. A later analysis re-examined previously published TCR beta repertoires from over 500 donors and added high-resolution HLA genotyping to investigate patterns of TCR occurrence. The later analysis used no new phenotypic data to find candidate immune exposures, relying instead on TCR beta sequences and their occurrence across donors. Because of strong linkage in the cohort, four or five DR-DQ haplotypes were treated as single units for association and clustering. High-throughput TCR immunosequencing, statistical association of individual TCRs with disease status, and machine learning were combined to predict cytomegalovirus infection status. About 300 gigabases of sequencing data and approximately 85 million unique TCR sequences were included in an early release covering about 620 HLA-typed donors. Using immunosequencing, the study profiled T cell repertoires from about 650 subjects and related those repertoires to cytomegalovirus serostatus. In addition to the first cohort of 666 subjects, a separate validation cohort of approximately 120 different subjects was used. To decide whether each TCR beta V gene segment behaved as functional or pseudogenic, an earlier analysis of some 570 of the donors relied on high-throughput TCR beta sequencing. On average, roughly 200,000 unique TCR beta nucleotide sequences were sequenced per donor among some 430 genotyped donors of the cohort, with around 19% of those sequences being non-productive. A later genetic analysis used genome-wide SNP genotypes for about 55% of the 666 donors, treating that subset as a discovery cohort. All discovery cohort repertoires had been generated using a single sequencing platform. The genetic ancestry cluster associated with self-reported Caucasian donors included around four fifths of the roughly 410 genotyped donors. The number of typed donors differed by locus: about 620-640 for A, B, C, DRB1 and DQB1; some 500 for DQA1; 606 for DPA1; and some 470 for DPB1.

Library preparation used the immunoSEQ multiplex PCR assay. For the multiplex PCR, a mixture combining 60 forward primers for TCR Vbeta segments and 13 reverse primers for TCR Jbeta segments was used. A multiplex PCR assay on genomic DNA amplified the CDR3 region of rearranged TCR beta genes. Amplified TCR beta libraries were sequenced as 87-base-pair reads on the Illumina HiSeq System. In the original analysis: In a later analysis, tens of millions of unique TCR beta chains were counted across the approximately 670 repertoires, and around 11 million of these chains were shared by at least two donors. Raw reads were error-corrected and collapsed into unique sequences with a nearest-neighbor algorithm that merged closely related sequences to remove PCR and sequencing errors. V, D and J gene segments were assigned by aligning CDR3 sequences to IMGT reference sequences. For a sequence to be retained, a match of at least six nucleotides to both a V gene segment and a J gene segment was required. Rearrangements were called productive when the CDR3 lacked stop codons and stayed in frame with V and J; all others were non-productive. Following IMGT convention, CDR3 was defined as the stretch from the second conserved V-encoded cysteine up to the conserved J-encoded phenylalanine. In an earlier analysis of around 640 of the donors, sequences lacking an unambiguous match to a single V gene segment were excluded. In an earlier analysis of 450 to 700 of the donors, V segments were called functional above 56.7% productive rearrangements and were called segregating when the between-donor standard deviation exceeded 5%. A statistical classification framework was built to diagnose cytomegalovirus status from the catalog of TCR beta chain sequences. In a later analysis, V and J genes were assigned by comparing TCR nucleotide sequences against IMGT/GENE-DB human TR gene sequences. In a later analysis, CDR3 sequences and most-parsimonious VDJ recombination scenarios were assigned using the TCRdist pipeline. A later analysis defined each TCR beta chain by its CDR3 amino acid sequence plus V-gene family, and excluded reads lacking a unique V-gene family. As a way to deal with suspected cross-contamination and a sequencing artifact, a later analysis dropped over 550 nucleotide sequences that were highly shared and had low generation probability. For each public chain, a later analysis derived a clonal expansion index from normalized ranks of inferred template counts within each repertoire. A later analysis computed generation probabilities with a VDJ recombination model fitted to out-of-frame rearrangements, and checked the results against IGoR. In a later analysis, TCR-TCR, TCR-HLA and TCR-CMV co-occurrence was scored with hypergeometric tests, and a repertoire-size bias correction was applied to TCR pairs. False discovery rates were estimated in a later analysis by permuting HLA or CMV assignments 20 times. A later analysis grouped co-occurring TCRs with DBSCAN, adding TCRdist sequence similarity when clustering within HLA-allele-positive subsets. Repertoires with fewer than 30,000 or more than 120,000 public chains, plus five repertoires with anomalous nucleotide sharing, were excluded from co-occurrence clustering. Imported from immuneACCESS, the table was reduced by TCRdb to in-frame sequences with V and J called. These copies leave out some clones; in studies compared against another copy, an unresolved V gene accounts for under half, and the cause of the remainder is not known. The V and J calls and clone size were taken over from that table, and D and trimming were inferred from the DNA. The sample profile shows 170,000 or so clones; around 79% of them were found once. The ten top clones hold around 0.52% of the sample.

In total, approximately 610 healthy bone marrow donors made up the cohort. At the time of sampling, all cohort members were nominally healthy, though unrecorded immune exposures were likely present. The donor was CMV seronegative and belonged to the group of around 350 seronegative cohort members. A peripheral blood sample was collected from each donor, and TCR beta sequencing was performed on peripheral blood mononuclear cells. The Qiagen DNeasy Blood Extraction Kit was used to extract genomic DNA from the blood cell samples. Comments on this clone: Which antigen it targets is not known. Base qualities are not provided; no much larger clone lies one nucleotide away.

The CDR3, from cysteine to phenylalanine, totals 14 residues. The retained sequence is limited to the CDR3, 42 bases, with the frame set at the first base. Trimming at the junction amounts to 7 bases on V and 0 bases on J, and the germline ends lie 13 bases apart. As encoded in the germline V gene, CDR1 is MNHEY while CDR2 is SVGAGI. What the study reported, not specific to this receptor: V-gene and J-gene trimming of TCR beta chains was associated with a missense DCLRE1C variant in a later genetic analysis, and the association was replicated in an independent cohort. In a later analysis, several top co-occurrence clusters were reported to appear linked to parvovirus B19, influenza, CMV and Epstein-Barr virus. CMV serostatus was the only immune exposure information available for the cohort. According to a later analysis, most CMV-associated TCR beta chains appeared to be HLA-restricted, and the HLA associations seemed to be driven largely by CMV exposure. A later analysis associated 16,951 TCR beta sequences with specific HLA alleles at a false discovery rate of 0.05. The classifier was reported to diagnose cytomegalovirus status with high specificity and sensitivity in both the original cohort and the validation cohort. A few of the identified cytomegalovirus-associated TCR beta chains were confirmed in vitro to be specific for cytomegalovirus antigens. The study listed 150 to 200 TCR beta chains as associated with cytomegalovirus. A further reported finding was that TCR beta sequences accurately predicted the HLA-A and HLA-B alleles for most subjects in the first cohort. Roughly uniform sequencing depth across donors was assumed in presence/absence analyses, although this assumption may not hold. Linkage disequilibrium might explain the correlated functional status among segregating V segments, but an unknown experimental factor could not be excluded. Strong co-occurrence of HLA alleles, especially DR and DQ, made assigning TCR associations to individual alleles difficult. Because counts were too low, roughly 18 rarely observed V segments, including chromosome 9 orphons, were left out of the earlier analysis of about 500 of the donors. In a later analysis, TCR association rates were found to vary across HLA loci, with the most associated TCRs seen for DRB1 alleles and the fewest for HLA-C alleles. Some IMGT-functional V segments, including TRBV6-2 and TRBV6-3, could not be told apart with the 87-base-pair reads, so those segments were excluded. While some public TCRs were present in many individuals, most TCR sequences turned up only very rarely across donors. In a later analysis, HLA-associated TCR beta chains were found to be more clonally expanded and to have lower generation probabilities than equally common non-associated chains. The authors suggested that the approach could potentially be generalized to other disease states and immunological phenotypes. Because some donors lacked HLA typing at each locus, the association tests relied only on the typed subset. A cluster of highly shared sequence variants was judged likely to represent a technical artifact of the sequencing pipeline. According to a later genetic analysis, donors in an Asian-associated ancestry cluster had fewer N-insertions in productive TCRs than the approximately 700-donor mean. In an earlier analysis of approximately 590 of the donors, most TCR beta V segments appeared in productive rearrangements about 87% or about 30% of the time, broadly matching IMGT annotations. In this cohort, only TCR beta chains were sequenced, and detectable features were limited by the absence of alpha or paired-chain data.

In this chain, TRBV6-5 is recombined with TRBJ2-7, with a weak D call of TRBD2 (6 bases match). This clonotype was obtained from a woman aged 45-65 years in good health and CMV-seronegative. The sample was PBMCs. The CDR3 protein: CASTPRGNSYEQYF. In nucleotide form, the sequence is TGTGCCAGCACCCCCCGGGGGAACTCCTACGAGCAGTACTTC.